The 18 T cell receptor beta chains below come from one sample, sequenced in a study of blood T cell repertoires in COVID-19. Assay: immunoSEQ multiplex PCR; the TCRdb copy retains only in-frame clones and omits some. The table lists some 190,000 clones, roughly 88% of them singletons. Sequencing used PBMCs or T cells enriched from blood (not recorded which). Every receptor here comes from a man aged 35-49 years with acute COVID-19.

The chain joins TRBV10-3 to TRBJ2-1; D remains unclear. V lost 4 bases to trimming and J lost 8 bases, with 21 bases between them. The CDR3 covers 16 residues. Germline CDR1 ENHRY, CDR2 SYGVKD. CDR3 amino acids: CAISVGVSSSTDEQFF. The CDR3 region has the DNA TGTGCCATCAGTGTTGGCGTGAGTTCTAGTACGGATGAGCAGTTCTTC.

The chain carries TRBV5-6 and TRBJ1-1; TRBD1 agrees at 8 bases. The CDR3 spans 17 residues. Germline CDR1 is SGHDT and CDR2 is YYEEEE. V lost 6 bases to trimming and J lost 1 base; unmatched junction nucleotides: 14. CDR3 region: CASTWGTGLLGNTEAFF. Written as DNA, the CDR3 is TGTGCCAGCACCTGGGGGACAGGACTTCTAGGGAACACTGAAGCTTTCTTT. The variable domain in full, completed from reference TRBV5-6 and TRBJ1-1, reads DAGVTQSPTHLIKTRGQQVTLRCSPKSGHDTVSWYQQALGQGPQFIFQYYEEEERQRGNFPDRFSGHQFPNYSSELNVNALLLGDSALYLCASTWGTGLLGNTEAFFGQGTRLTVV.

The V gene is TRBV24-1, the J gene TRBJ2-1; 9 nucleotides align to TRBD1. Germline assignment: CDR1 KGHDR and CDR2 SFDVKD. J lost 6 bases, V lost 5 bases, and 7 bases had no gene match. The CDR3 is 15 amino acids. In nucleotides, the CDR3 is TGTGCCACCAGTGCCGGGACAGGGATGTCCAATGAGCAGTTCTTC. It codes for CATSAGTGMSNEQFF.

The chain links TRBV28 to TRBJ2-5; TRBD2 agrees at 13 bases. Germline V gives CDR1 MDHEN, CDR2 SYDVKM. The trim removed 5 bases at V and 4 bases at J, leaving 7 bases unmatched. This CDR3 is built from 16 residues. The CDR3 DNA follows: TGTGCCAGCAGTCGACTAGCGGGAGGTCTTCCAGAGACCCAGTACTTC. This codes for CASSRLAGGLPETQYF.

The rearrangement uses TRBV30 and TRBJ2-7; TRBD1 is a possible D gene (6 bases). There are 14 residues in the CDR3. Germline V lookup: CDR1 GTSNPN, CDR2 SVGIG (reference sequence). Trimming took off 2 bases at V and 5 bases at J, with 16 bases between the two ends. The DNA for the CDR3 is TGTGCCTGGAGTTGGCGACAGGCTTACAACGAGCAGTACTTC. Protein: CAWSWRQAYNEQYF.

V gene TRBV28 combines with J gene TRBJ2-5, with D perhaps TRBD1 (6 bases). Trimming pared 2 bases from V and 4 bases from J, leaving 14 bases between. The CDR3 consists of 15 residues. Germline values: CDR1 MDHEN, CDR2 SYDVKM. DNA for the CDR3: TGTGCCAGCAGTTTAGGTGTCCGAGGGGGAGAGACCCAGTACTTC. Translating it yields CASSLGVRGGETQYF.

This clone was observed a single time. This chain connects TRBV3-1 (or the pseudogene TRBV3-2) to TRBJ2-3, with D tentatively TRBD2 (5 bases). Germline V gene sequence: CDR1 LGHDT, CDR2 YNNKEL (reference sequence). CDR3 length: 14 residues. V shed 4 bases and J shed 6 bases, with 14 bases lying between them. The CDR3 reads CASSPGLFRDTQYF. In DNA, the CDR3 is TGTGCCAGCAGCCCAGGACTTTTCCGGGATACGCAGTATTTT.

The chain carries TRBV19 and TRBJ2-7; D call uncertain. Germline V gene lookup returns CDR1 LNHDA and CDR2 SQIVND (reference sequence). Trimming removed 2 bases at V and 3 bases at J, with 14 bases between. CDR3 size: 15 residues. CDR3 bases: TGTGCCAGTAGTATAAGGTACAGCCAATTCTACGAGCAGTACTTC. This codes for CASSIRYSQFYEQYF.

V is TRBV29-1 and J is TRBJ1-3, with D unresolved. Trimming removed 7 bases at V and 8 bases at J, with 15 bases between. CDR1 and CDR2 from the germline V gene are SQVTM and ANQGSEA. This CDR3 comprises 12 residues. CDR3 protein: CSALTLADTIYF. The CDR3, as DNA: TGCAGCGCCCTAACCTTAGCGGACACCATATATTTT.

This clone appeared a few times. The V gene is TRBV25-1, the J gene TRBJ2-1; TRBD2 is a possible D gene (5 bases). Germline CDR1 MGHDK, CDR2 SYGVNS. V lost 7 bases and J lost 4, with 14 bases in between. The CDR3 has 14 residues. CDR3 loop: CASKARTGYNEQFF. In DNA form, the CDR3 reads TGTGCCAGCAAAGCCCGGACGGGATACAATGAGCAGTTCTTC.

The chain uses TRBV19 and TRBJ1-5, with D hard to call. From germline, CDR1 is LNHDA and CDR2 SQIVND (reference sequence). The CDR3 spans 15 residues. V lost 3 bases and J 0 bases, leaving 9 bases between the germline ends. DNA of the CDR3: TGTGCCAGTAGTATTTCCAGTTATAGCAATCAGCCCCAGCATTTT. Encoded protein: CASSISSYSNQPQHF.

V gene TRBV27 combines with J gene TRBJ2-7; D is perhaps TRBD2 (6 bases). The CDR3 consists of 14 residues. Germline CDR1 and CDR2: MNHEY and SMNVEV (reference sequence). V shed 8 bases and J shed 2 bases, with 16 bases lying between them. The CDR3 loop is CASARRAHPYEQYF. The CDR3 DNA reads TGTGCCAGCGCTAGGAGGGCCCATCCCTACGAGCAGTACTTC.

In this sample, this clone turned up a few times. V is TRBV7-2 and J is TRBJ1-5; D gene unclear. CDR1 and CDR2 from the germline V gene are SGHTA and FQGNSA. The CDR3 totals 15 residues. Between the trimmed V and J ends, which lost 5 bases and 0 bases, there was a span of 11 bases. CDR3 sequence reads: CASSPPGGSNQPQHF. CDR3 nucleotides: TGTGCCAGCAGCCCCCCAGGAGGTAGCAATCAGCCCCAGCATTTT.

The gene calls are TRBV28 and TRBJ1-2, with a weak D call TRBD1 (6 bases). The CDR3 runs 12 residues. The germline gives CDR1 MDHEN, CDR2 SYDVKM. The germline V and J ends were trimmed by 6 bases and 6 bases, with 11 bases remaining between them. The CDR3, as DNA: TGTGCCAGCAGGTACAGGGCGGATGGCTACACCTTC. Its translation: CASRYRADGYTF.

This rearrangement joins TRBV12-3 or TRBV12-4 to TRBJ1-1; D ambiguous. Deletions cut 2 bases from V and 0 bases from J, with 4 bases between. The CDR3 consists of 13 residues. The CDR3 sequence is CASSLQVNTEAFF. The CDR3 DNA follows: TGTGCCAGCAGTTTACAGGTGAACACTGAAGCTTTCTTT.

The V gene is TRBV2, the J gene TRBJ1-4, with 10 nucleotides matching TRBD1. This CDR3 has 14 amino acids. The V gene end was trimmed by 5 bases and the J gene end by 7 bases; junction bases not matched to a gene: 4. Germline V gene data show CDR1 as SNHLY and CDR2 as FYNNEI. The CDR3 region has the DNA TGTGCCAGCAGTCCGGGACAGGGGAGTGAAAAACTGTTTTTT. Its protein is CASSPGQGSEKLFF.

This chain links TRBV9 with TRBJ1-1; D not resolved. Per germline, CDR1 SGDLS and CDR2 YYNGEE. V lost 5 bases, J lost 4 bases, and 15 bases lay in between. CDR3 length equals 14 residues. CDR3 in amino acids: CASSTTPGSTEAFF. The CDR3 nucleotides are TGTGCCAGCAGTACAACACCGGGGAGCACTGAAGCTTTCTTT.

The gene calls are TRBV28 and TRBJ2-1, with D possibly matching TRBD1 (5 bases). Trimming took 4 bases from V and 0 from J, leaving 7 bases between them. Looked up from germline, CDR1 is MDHEN and CDR2 is SYDVKM. The CDR3 extends over 14 amino acids. CDR3: CASSSGASYNEQFF. DNA for the CDR3: TGTGCCAGCAGTTCTGGGGCCTCCTACAATGAGCAGTTCTTC. Supplemented by reference TRBV28 and TRBJ2-1, the full variable domain reads DVKVTQSSRYLVKRTGEKVFLECVQDMDHENMFWYRQDPGLGLRLIYFSYDVKMKEKGDIPEGYSVSREKKERFSLILESASTNQTSMYLCASSSGASYNEQFFGPGTRLTVL.